Here is one TCR beta chain with its context. Its matching antigen is unknown. PCR employed 60 Vbeta and 13 Jbeta primers. Study processing details: As a later analysis found, there were about 80 million unique TCR beta chains, of which around 10 million were shared. Profiling relied on immunoSEQ multiplex PCR, and the TCRdb table lists in-frame clones only, not all of them. That table is the source of V, J and clone size, and D and trimming were worked out from the DNA. The sample includes about 62,000 clones, 65% to 75% of them seen just once. The entry originates in a study of cytomegalovirus exposure and HLA in healthy donors. Whole-study findings and limits: In a later analysis, common viral pathogens appeared linked to several of the most significant clusters. The study flagged fewer than 200 TCR beta chains as cytomegalovirus-associated.

CDR3 length equals 17 residues. Losses at the gene ends were 3 bases for V and 4 bases for J; bases not matched to a gene: 11. Germline CDR1 SGHDT, CDR2 YYEEEE. The TCR comes from a woman aged 25 to 39 in good health and CMV-seronegative. The specimen sequenced was PBMCs. The chain recombines TRBV5-6 with TRBJ2-3; 10 bases map to TRBD2. The CDR3 is CASSSLSASGRSDTQYF. CDR3 nucleotide sequence: TGTGCCAGCAGCTCATTGTCCGCTAGCGGGAGATCAGATACGCAGTATTTT. Full variable domain (missing parts from reference TRBV5-6 and TRBJ2-3): DAGVTQSPTHLIKTRGQQVTLRCSPKSGHDTVSWYQQALGQGPQFIFQYYEEEERQRGNFPDRFSGHQFPNYSSELNVNALLLGDSALYLCASSSLSASGRSDTQYFGPGTRLTVL.